This T cell receptor beta chain is drawn from a study of shared clonotypes between healthy human individuals (dated by TCRdb to 2020 to 2022). At the level of the whole study: A couple of women and three men aged 18 to 49 years were included in the cohort. Per donor, three plates each were used for CD4 naive and CD4 memory, two for CD8 naive, and one for CD8 memory. To estimate repertoire size and how much clonotype sharing occurs between individuals, the study deeply sequenced the blood TCR repertoires of several healthy adults. Different laboratories and diverse techniques were used to prepare libraries and sequence TCR repertoires, to increase sequencing depth and limit assay-specific biases. Each donor's leukapheresis produced roughly between roughly 0.94 and 9.5 billion PBMCs.

Results the study describes overall, beyond this receptor: Pairwise subsampling indicated that sequencing depth was expected to affect the degree of clonotype sharing among donors. Compared with non-shared clonotypes, the clonotypes found in all four sorted-subset donors had higher generation probabilities. Sampling was restricted to blood, and TCR repertoires in tissue are likely to differ from TCR repertoires in blood. Because the study included a small number of donors, the genetic and exposure-history diversity represented was limited. Naive subsets generally had larger estimated clonotype richness than memory subsets. When a few donors were compared, the shared fraction of clonotypes was approximately 5% for naive CD4, more than 3% for naive CD8, 2.3% for memory CD4, and roughly 0.4% for memory CD8. Even with the large sequencing depth, rarefaction of the sorted-subset datasets indicated that sequencing was incomplete.

Using the deep immunoSEQ assay, TCR CDR3 regions were amplified from genomic DNA by multiplex PCR. Extracted genomic DNA from each cell subset was spread evenly across all wells of several immunoSEQ 96-well plates, with each plate serving as a replicate. Each replicate PCR for sorted subsets received roughly 200 ng genomic DNA, equal to 28,000 or so T cell genomes. Purified libraries were measured with a Qubit 3.0 fluorometer, size-checked on a Bioanalyzer 2100, and measured again with the KAPA Library Quantification kit. Every immunoSEQ 96-well plate was sequenced on a dedicated single-read 150-cycle Illumina NextSeq 550 flow cell. The paper's data handling went like this. Because the immunoSEQ output included only junctional sequences and no quality scores, the filtering could not be the same as the filtering used for full-length reads. Sequences were annotated with PyIR, a Python wrapper for IgBLAST v1.9, and V/J genes and CDR3 were assigned using IMGT germline references. Reads were filtered out if the reads had weak V/J assignments (E-value above 1e-6), no CDR3, stop codons, out-of-frame junctions, or ambiguous translated residues. V3J clonotypes were defined by identical inferred V gene, J gene, and CDR3 amino acid sequence. Percentage overlap between repertoires was computed as shared unique clonotypes divided by the size of the smaller repertoire. RTK rarefaction, the Chao1 estimator, and Recon v2.1 estimates of unobserved clonotypes were used to assess repertoire richness. Generation probabilities for all TCRbeta clonotypes obtained by the gDNA method from four donors were computed using OLGA. In TCRdb, the immuneACCESS table is reduced to in-frame sequences with V and J assigned. These tables do not hold every clone; where another copy was compared, an unresolved V gene accounts for under half, and the others remain unexplained. Clone size and V and J calls were adopted from that table, with D and trimming inferred from the DNA. The sample profile shows about 2.1 million clones; 93% of them were found once. The ten biggest clones cover more than 1.5% of the sample.

Of note for this clone: The clone's antigen remains unknown. Base qualities are not at hand, and no much larger clone is one base apart.

CDR1 and CDR2 are drawn from the germline V gene: MGHDK, SYGVNS. The CDR3 sequence holds 14 residues, the cysteine and phenylalanine included. Only the CDR3 portion is preserved as DNA: 42 bases, with reading frame beginning at the first base. V is shortened by 5 bases, J by 6 bases, and the region joining them spans 16 bases. For the CD8 naive samples, CD45RO-negative cells were positively selected for CCR7, yielding a CD45RA+CCR7+ population from which TemRA cells were excluded. The donors were healthy, HIV-negative adults who had no recently reported acute infections or vaccinations. All donors were Caucasian adults living in Nashville, Tennessee, USA. After blood collection by leukapheresis, PBMCs were isolated using Ficoll-Histopaque density gradient centrifugation and then cryopreserved in the vapor phase of liquid nitrogen. Purity and quantity of every magnetically sorted T cell population were checked by analytical flow cytometry. Genomic DNA was isolated from every sorted fraction and measured by UV absorbance on a Nanodrop 2000c.

Material: naive CD8+ T cells from PBMCs. The sample's cell subset or site label, decoded: CD45RA+CCR7+. The source of this sequence is a man between 18 and 29 years old in good health. Some clones in this sample may be carry-over from other donors' samples. The rearranged chain carries TRBV25-1 and TRBJ1-1, with TRBD1 tentatively as D gene (6 bases match). The DNA sequence is as follows: TGTGCCAGCAGTTCCAAGGGGGTCTCCCCTGAAGCTTTCTTT. Translated, it gives CASSSKGVSPEAFF. Reference TRBV25-1 and TRBJ1-1 proteins supply the regions before and after the CDR3; the full variable domain is: EADIYQTPRYLVIGTGKKITLECSQTMGHDKMYWYQQDPGMELHLIHYSYGVNSTEKGDLSSESTVSRIRTEHFPLTLESARPSHTSQYLCASSSKGVSPEAFFGQGTRLTVV.